This T cell receptor delta chain was identified in a study of gamma-delta chains in newborns, infants, children. A note on this clone: The TCRdb record carries a much larger clone's protein, which differs from this DNA's translation at residue 17; a read error is the likely cause, and the protein listed here is the DNA translation.

The CDR3 is made up of 19 amino acids. CDR1 TSWWSYY and CDR2 QGS come from the germline V gene. TCRdb reanalysed the reads with CATT. The table lists 6,500 to 9,000 delta-chain clones, 1.6% of them singletons. This TCR came from a child who was a newborn, infant or young child, either healthy, febrile or measles-vaccinated (not recorded which). The J gene is TRDJ2, the V gene TRDV1, with 7 bases matching TRDD2. The sequenced sample consisted of blood. The CDR3 here is CALGEDAISYVTPTAQPFF. Here the CDR3 DNA reads TGTGCTCTTGGGGAAGACGCGATTTCCTACGTTACCCCCACAGCACAACCCTTCTTT.